The source of this T cell receptor (beta chain) is a study of T cells in localized non-small cell lung cancer. Only in-frame clones appear in the TCRdb table, and some are missing; sequencing was by immunoSEQ multiplex PCR. Altogether approximately 30,000 clones are present, 88% being singletons, with the ten largest covering approximately 4%. Germline lookup yields CDR1 SGHKS and CDR2 YYEKEE (reference sequence). The CDR3 length is 16 residues. Trimming took 0 bases from V and 8 from J; bases not matched to a gene: 13. The specimen comprised peripheral blood, sampled before any cancer treatment. The origin of this receptor is a woman between 35 and 75 years old with stage I lung adenocarcinoma. V usage is TRBV5-5 and J usage is TRBJ1-2, with TRBD1 identical over 7 bases. As DNA, the CDR3 is TGTGCCAGCAGCTTGGGCCTCGACAGGGCCCTCGGGGGCTACACCTTC. Translation: CASSLGLDRALGGYTF. Complete variable domain (other parts from reference TRBV5-5 and TRBJ1-2): DAGVTQSPTHLIKTRGQQVTLRCSPISGHKSVSWYQQVLGQGPQFIFQYYEKEERGRGNFPDRFSARQFPNYSSELNVNALLLGDSALYLCASSLGLDRALGGYTFGSGTRLTVV.